These 21 T cell receptor beta chains share one sample of origin, sequenced in a study of T cell repertoires in cytomegalovirus infection. No antigens are known for them. MiXCR, run by TCRdb on the reads, gives a single entry per CDR3 protein. The table includes nearly 700,000 distinct CDR3 sequences, around a third detected once. The sequencing here drew on cultured PBMCs, taken from culture after CMV antigen stimulation. These receptors came from a human donor in good health (CMV status not recorded). Some clones in this sample may be carry-over from other donors' samples.

The chain has TRBV24-1 and TRBJ1-2; D unresolved. CDR1 and CDR2 (germline): KGHDR, SFDVKD. CDR3 length: 12 amino acids. Trimming stripped 2 bases from V and 6 bases from J, with 6 bases between. The CDR3 nucleotides are TGTGCCACCAGTGATTCTAGGAATGGCTACACCTTC. It codes for CATSDSRNGYTF.

The V and J genes are TRBV4-3 and TRBJ2-3; 9 positions match TRBD2. Losses at the gene ends were 0 bases for V and 2 bases for J; bases not matched to a gene: 9. Looked up from germline, CDR1 is LGHNA and CDR2 is YSLEER. This CDR3 contains 18 residues. The CDR3 coding sequence is TGCGCCAGCAGCCAAGATGGGAGACTAGCGGACCACACAGATACGCAGTATTTT. It translates to CASSQDGRLADHTDTQYF.

The chain employs TRBV2 and TRBJ1-1; no definite D call. This CDR3 region has 14 residues. Germline V lookup: CDR1 SNHLY, CDR2 FYNNEI. V was pared by 7 bases and J by 0 bases, with 12 bases between. CDR3 nucleotide sequence: TGTGCCAGCACCCCCCGGTCAGTGAACACTGAAGCTTTCTTT. Translated: CASTPRSVNTEAFF.

This clonotype showed up just a few times. The genes are TRBV28 and TRBJ1-4; D gene ambiguous. CDR1 is MDHEN and CDR2 is SYDVKM in the germline V gene. Trimming took 5 bases from V and 0 from J, leaving 10 bases between them. This CDR3 comprises 15 residues. In DNA form, the CDR3 reads TGTGCCAGCAGTGGCTACGGTGCAACTAATGAAAAACTGTTTTTT. It codes for CASSGYGATNEKLFF.

The chain couples TRBV5-1 to TRBJ1-2, with 7 bases matching TRBD1. Trimming took 3 bases from V and 4 from J; bases not matched to a gene: 6. Germline V gene data show CDR1 as SGHRS and CDR2 as YFSETQ. This CDR3 comprises 14 residues. This CDR3 is CASSWGTDGYGYTF. CDR3 in DNA: TGCGCCAGCAGCTGGGGGACAGATGGCTATGGCTACACCTTC.

This clonotype was detected only a few times. This chain uses TRBV7-8 with TRBJ1-2; 7 positions match TRBD1. Germline V gene lookup returns CDR1 SGHVS and CDR2 FQNEAQ. The junction had 12 bases not matched to a gene; V was cut back by 5 bases and J by 3 bases. The CDR3 has 16 residues. CDR3 amino acids: CASSLGSRGPYYGYTF. Written as DNA, the CDR3 is TGTGCCAGCAGCCTCGGGAGTAGGGGGCCCTACTATGGCTACACCTTC. Full variable domain (remainder filled in from reference TRBV7-8 and TRBJ1-2): GAGVSQSPRYKVAKRGQDVALRCDPISGHVSLFWYQQALGQGPEFLTYFQNEAQLDKSGLPSDRFFAERPEGSVSTLKIQRTQQEDSAVYLCASSLGSRGPYYGYTFGSGTRLTVV.

This clonotype occurred a few times. The chain joins TRBV19 to TRBJ2-2; TRBD1 might be the D (5 bases). Trimming pared 11 bases from V and 3 bases from J, leaving 10 bases between. CDR3 length: 12 residues. In germline, CDR1 is LNHDA, CDR2 SQIVND (reference sequence). The CDR3 DNA sequence: TGTGCCGCCAGGGTAGACACCGGGGAGCTGTTTTTT. This sequence encodes CAARVDTGELFF.

The chain combines TRBV20-1 with TRBJ2-1, with 7 bases that match TRBD2. V dropped 0 bases and J dropped 4; count of bases not matched to a gene: 6. The CDR3 covers 15 residues. In germline, CDR1 is DFQATT, CDR2 SNEGSKA (reference sequence). The CDR3 is CSARDASGEYNEQFF. In nucleotides, the CDR3 is TGCAGTGCTAGAGATGCTAGCGGAGAGTACAATGAGCAGTTCTTC.

The V gene is TRBV19, the J gene TRBJ2-7; 8 bases fit TRBD1. This CDR3 is built from 15 residues. Germline CDR1 is LNHDA and CDR2 is SQIVND (reference sequence). V shed 3 bases and J 2 bases; nucleotides not matched to a gene: 6. The CDR3 reads CASSIAGQGPYEQYF. The CDR3 DNA reads as TGTGCCAGTAGTATTGCTGGACAGGGCCCCTACGAGCAGTACTTC.

CDR3 sequence: CASSSRPTGENTEAFF. The DNA of the CDR3 is TGTGCCAGCAGCTCTAGACCGACAGGGGAGAACACTGAAGCTTTCTTT. The chain is built from TRBV7-9 and TRBJ1-1; TRBD1 aligns across 8 bases. The CDR3 runs 16 residues. With V trimmed by 4 bases and J by 1 base, 8 bases remained unmatched. Germline CDR1 reads SEHNR; CDR2 reads FQNEAQ (reference sequence).

The chain is built from TRBV10-3 and TRBJ1-1; D is undetermined. V gave up 4 bases and J gave up 1 base, with 7 bases separating them. Germline CDR1 ENHRY, CDR2 SYGVKD. The CDR3 spans 13 residues. The chain's CDR3 is CAISGAENTEAFF. The CDR3 DNA reads as TGTGCCATCAGTGGCGCAGAGAACACTGAAGCTTTCTTT.

The gene calls are TRBV14 and TRBJ2-1; weak D call: TRBD2 (6 bases). This CDR3 has 17 residues. V gave up 3 bases and J gave up 5 bases, with 20 bases separating them. Germline values: CDR1 SGHDN, CDR2 FVKESK. In DNA form, the CDR3 reads TGTGCCAGCAGCCAGAGACTAGACCCCAGATATAACAATGAGCAGTTCTTC. This codes for CASSQRLDPRYNNEQFF. The whole variable domain, filled in from reference TRBV14 and TRBJ2-1, reads EAGVTQFPSHSVIEKGQTVTLRCDPISGHDNLYWYRRVMGKEIKFLLHFVKESKQDESGMPNNRFLAERTGGTYSTLKVQPAELEDSGVYFCASSQRLDPRYNNEQFFGPGTRLTVL.

This clonotype was seen ten or more times. This chain links TRBV7-2 with TRBJ2-7, with TRBD2 matching over 11 bases. Per germline, CDR1 SGHTA and CDR2 FQGNSA. Trimming cost V 5 bases and J 6 bases; bases outside gene matches: 6. The CDR3 extends over 14 amino acids. Here the CDR3 DNA reads TGTGCCAGCAGCCAGACTAGCGGGACGGGCGAGCAGTACTTC. Its translation: CASSQTSGTGEQYF. The whole variable domain, remainder taken from reference TRBV7-2 and TRBJ2-7, is GAGVSQSPSNKVTEKGKDVELRCDPISGHTALYWYRQSLGQGLEFLIYFQGNSAPDKSGLPSDRFSAERTGGSVSTLTIQRTQQEDSAVYLCASSQTSGTGEQYFGPGTRLTVT.

The chain joins TRBV20-1 to TRBJ2-5, with 8 positions matching TRBD1. V gave up 6 bases and J gave up 1 base; unmatched junction bases: 10. The CDR3 runs 15 residues. Germline CDR1 and CDR2: DFQATT and SNEGSKA (reference sequence). The CDR3 region is CSAPRGTGGQETQYF. In nucleotides, the CDR3 is TGCAGTGCCCCCCGGGGGACAGGCGGCCAAGAGACCCAGTACTTC.

This clonotype was counted between two and nine times. The genes are TRBV11-2 and TRBJ2-2, with 7 positions matching TRBD2. With V trimmed by 5 bases and J by 3 bases, 12 bases remained unmatched. CDR3 length equals 17 residues. Germline V gene data show CDR1 as SGHAT and CDR2 as FQNNGV. CDR3 sequence (DNA): TGTGCCAGCAGCACTCCAAGCGGGGTACGGGACACCGGGGAGCTGTTTTTT. Protein sequence: CASSTPSGVRDTGELFF.

The table lists this clonotype with a few counts. CDR3 DNA sequence: TGTGCCAGCAAGGGGCAAGACACAGATACGCAGTATTTT. This gives the protein CASKGQDTDTQYF. The chain carries TRBV5-4 and TRBJ2-3; D is possibly TRBD1 (5 bases). This CDR3 region has 13 residues. The germline V and J ends were trimmed by 6 bases and 2 bases, with 10 bases remaining between them. The germline gives CDR1 SGHNT, CDR2 YYREEE (reference sequence).

The chain recombines TRBV10-3 with TRBJ2-1; D unresolved. The length of the CDR3 is 13 residues. Germline CDR1 reads ENHRY; CDR2 reads SYGVKD. Trimming cost V 2 bases and J 10 bases, with 12 bases left between them. CDR3 nucleotides: TGTGCCATCAGTGAGGAAAACGTCATGGAGCAGTTCTTC. It is translated as CAISEENVMEQFF.

This chain joins TRBV12-3 or TRBV12-4 and TRBJ2-7; D is unresolved. Trimming cost V 9 bases and J 6 bases, with 15 bases left between them. This CDR3 contains 12 residues. As DNA, the CDR3 is TGTGCCAGTCGGGTCTCCCAGAGCGAGCAGTACTTC. Protein product: CASRVSQSEQYF.

Ten or more counts support this clonotype. The V gene is TRBV7-6, the J gene TRBJ2-5, with 13 nucleotides matching TRBD2. The CDR3 has 16 residues. Germline CDR1 is SGHVS and CDR2 is FNYEAQ. After removal of 5 bases from V and 2 bases from J, the junction contained 5 bases not matched to a gene. CDR3 coding DNA: TGTGCCAGCAGCCCCAGACTAGCGGGAGGTCAAGAGACCCAGTACTTC. It is translated as CASSPRLAGGQETQYF.

This clonotype was counted once. The rearrangement joins TRBV18 to TRBJ2-1; D is uncertain. The length of the CDR3 is 16 residues. The germline CDR1 and CDR2 sequences are KGHSH and LQKENI. Trimming shortened V by 4 bases and J by 0 bases, and 13 bases separated the two germline ends. In DNA, the CDR3 is TGTGCCAGCTCACTATATACGGTTAGCTCCTACAATGAGCAGTTCTTC. It translates to CASSLYTVSSYNEQFF.

This clonotype was picked up a small number of times. Germline is not matched at one junction end, which may reflect a read error. The chain couples TRBV7-9 to TRBJ2-1, with a possible D match to TRBD1 (7 bases). The CDR3 is 14 residues long. Germline V gives CDR1 SEHNR, CDR2 FQNEAQ (reference sequence). In DNA, the CDR3 is TGTGCCAGCAGCCTAGCAACAGGGGAGGATGAGCAGTTCTTC. Its translation is CASSLATGEDEQFF.